This TCR beta chain is from a study of control samples from healthy donors and cancer patients. The repertoire was sequenced with immunoSEQ multiplex PCR; TCRdb's copy has only in-frame clones and lacks some. The data hold 120,000 or so clones, with approximately 94% observed a single time. CDR1 is SGHRS, CDR2 YFSETQ, per germline. The CDR3 extends over 16 amino acids. The J segment lost 0 bases and the V segment lost 1 base, leaving 4 bases of the junction unmatched. In its sample, this clone was seen once. V is TRBV5-1 and J is TRBJ2-4; TRBD1 matches at 7 bases. This TCR was sampled from a man in his thirties or forties in good health. Sequencing was done on a sample of blood. In nucleotides, the CDR3 is TGCGCCAGCAGCTTGCGGGACAGTCTAGCCAAAAACATTCAGTACTTC. Its translation is CASSLRDSLAKNIQYF.